Listed below are T cell receptor beta chains from one sample, sequenced in a study of stem cell transplantation in POMP-related autoinflammatory disease. Clones were read by immunoSEQ multiplex PCR, and TCRdb kept only the in-frame ones, dropping some. The table has some 890 clones, about 76% seen once. Source: Tregs from PBMCs, taken after stem cell transplantation. Every receptor here comes from a human patient with POMP-related autoinflammation and immune dysregulation (PRAID). The graft donor may be the source of some T cells. CDR3s include the opening cysteine and the closing phenylalanine or tryptophan. The order of the fields is clone size, D gene, V gene, J gene, CDR3 protein, CDR3 DNA. D genes are given only for firm matches. A clone size is listed for some rows: how often the clone was seen (once, few, many), or a class if it is expanded.

NA,NA,TRBV6-6,TRBJ1-2,CASSYLEQGNGYTF,TGTGCCAGCAGTTATTTGGAACAGGGTAATGGCTACACCTTC
once,NA,TRBV19,TRBJ2-6,CASSIGAGTVSSGANVLTF,TGTGCCAGTAGTATAGGCGCCGGGACTGTTAGCTCTGGGGCCAACGTCCTGACTTTC
NA,TRBD1,TRBV3-1/TRBV3-2,TRBJ2-1,CASSPQTGNYNEQFF,TGTGCCAGCAGCCCCCAGACAGGGAACTACAATGAGCAGTTCTTC
once,NA,TRBV20-1,TRBJ2-1,CSASGRKNYNEQFF,TGCAGTGCTAGTGGTAGGAAAAACTACAATGAGCAGTTCTTC
once,TRBD2,TRBV7-3,TRBJ2-1,CASSLTGTILYNEQFF,TGTGCCAGCAGCTTAACCGGGACTATTCTATACAATGAGCAGTTCTTC
NA,NA,TRBV6-6,TRBJ1-2,CASSYSRQGKHGYTF,TGTGCCAGCAGTTACTCGAGGCAGGGGAAACATGGCTACACCTTC
NA,NA,TRBV11-3,TRBJ1-1,CASSSGHETEAFF,TGTGCCAGCAGCTCAGGTCACGAGACTGAAGCTTTCTTT
NA,NA,TRBV3-1/TRBV3-2,TRBJ2-4,CASSATNPICRKNIQYF,TGTGCCAGCAGCGCAACGAATCCCATTTGCAGAAAAAACATTCAGTACTTC
NA,NA,TRBV12-3/TRBV12-4,TRBJ2-5,CASSFTNQETQYF,TGTGCCAGCAGTTTTACAAACCAAGAGACCCAGTACTTC
few,NA,TRBV7-9,TRBJ1-4,CASSLGQTAGTNEKLFF,TGTGCCAGCAGCTTAGGCCAAACGGCAGGGACTAATGAAAAACTGTTTTTT
NA,NA,TRBV14,TRBJ1-6,CASSLISRDSPLHF,TGTGCCAGCAGCCTTATAAGCCGGGATTCACCCCTCCACTTT
NA,TRBD2,TRBV9,TRBJ2-1,CASSASGRAGQFF,TGTGCCAGCAGCGCTAGCGGGAGGGCCGGGCAGTTCTTC
NA,NA,TRBV6-5,TRBJ1-5,CASRNQGFAQPQHF,TGTGCCAGCAGAAACCAGGGGTTCGCTCAGCCCCAGCATTTT
NA,TRBD2,TRBV7-9,TRBJ2-1,CASSNRGFGSGRIYEQFF,TGTGCCAGCAGCAATAGAGGGTTCGGCAGCGGGAGAATATATGAGCAGTTCTTC
NA,TRBD2,TRBV11-3,TRBJ2-1,CASSLERGDYNEQFF,TGTGCCAGCAGCTTAGAGCGGGGGGACTACAATGAGCAGTTCTTC
NA,NA,TRBV30,TRBJ1-1,CAWSPGFLAEAFF,TGTGCCTGGAGTCCAGGGTTTTTAGCTGAAGCTTTCTTT
NA,NA,TRBV7-9,TRBJ2-1,CASSLRLHPYNEQFF,TGTGCCAGCAGCTTAAGACTGCACCCATACAATGAGCAGTTCTTC
NA,NA,TRBV11-3,TRBJ2-3,CASSRSLGTNTDTQYF,TGTGCCAGCAGCCGTAGCTTGGGAACGAACACAGATACGCAGTATTTT
NA,NA,TRBV18,TRBJ2-6,CASSYALDRANVLTF,TGTGCCAGCTCATACGCGCTGGACCGGGCCAACGTCCTGACTTTC
NA,TRBD1,TRBV11-2,TRBJ1-4,CASSSQGQPAATNEKLFF,TGTGCCAGCAGCTCACAGGGACAGCCCGCAGCTACTAATGAAAAACTGTTTTTT
NA,NA,TRBV7-2,TRBJ2-1,CASSQGRRLNLYNEQFF,TGTGCCAGCAGTCAGGGGCGGCGACTGAACCTCTACAATGAGCAGTTCTTC
NA,NA,TRBV2,TRBJ1-5,CASSSGYLSNQPQHF,TGTGCCAGCAGCAGCGGATACCTTAGCAATCAGCCCCAGCATTTT
NA,TRBD1,TRBV5-5,TRBJ1-2,CASSLSGQGNYGYTF,TGTGCCAGCAGCTTGTCGGGACAGGGGAACTATGGCTACACCTTC
NA,NA,TRBV28,TRBJ1-4,CASRKGGRGTNEKLFF,TGTGCCAGTCGCAAGGGAGGGAGGGGGACTAATGAAAAACTGTTTTTT
NA,TRBD1,TRBV7-9,TRBJ1-5,CASSRTGRGQPQHF,TGTGCCAGCAGCCGGACAGGGCGCGGCCAGCCCCAGCATTTT
NA,NA,TRBV5-1,TRBJ2-5,CASSLTRGRETQYF,TGCGCCAGCAGCTTGACGAGGGGTAGGGAGACCCAGTACTTC
once,NA,TRBV6-9,TRBJ1-5,CARPPRGSQPQHF,TGTGCCAGGCCCCCCCGGGGGAGTCAGCCCCAGCATTTT
NA,NA,TRBV10-2,TRBJ2-6,CASSESLGRWANVLTF,TGCGCCAGCAGTGAGTCGTTGGGGAGGTGGGCCAACGTCCTGACTTTC